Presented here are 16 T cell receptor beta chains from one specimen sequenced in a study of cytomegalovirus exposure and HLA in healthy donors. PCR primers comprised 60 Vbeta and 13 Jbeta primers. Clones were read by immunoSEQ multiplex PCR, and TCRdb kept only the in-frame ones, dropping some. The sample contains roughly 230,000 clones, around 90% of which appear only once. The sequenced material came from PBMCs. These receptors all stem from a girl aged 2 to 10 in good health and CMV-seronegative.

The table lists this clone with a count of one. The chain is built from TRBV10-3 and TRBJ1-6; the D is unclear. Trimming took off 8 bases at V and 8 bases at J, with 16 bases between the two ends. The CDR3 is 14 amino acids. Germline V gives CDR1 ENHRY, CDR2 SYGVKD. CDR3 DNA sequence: TGTGCCATCTCCCCAGAGGTTGCGCATTCACCCCTCCACTTT. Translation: CAISPEVAHSPLHF.

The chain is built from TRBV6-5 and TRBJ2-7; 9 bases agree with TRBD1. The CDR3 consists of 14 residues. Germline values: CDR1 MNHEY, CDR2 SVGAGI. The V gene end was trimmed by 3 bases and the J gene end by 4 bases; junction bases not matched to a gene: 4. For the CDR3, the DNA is TGTGCCAGCAGTTATGCTGGACAGGGGTACGAGCAGTACTTC. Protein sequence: CASSYAGQGYEQYF.

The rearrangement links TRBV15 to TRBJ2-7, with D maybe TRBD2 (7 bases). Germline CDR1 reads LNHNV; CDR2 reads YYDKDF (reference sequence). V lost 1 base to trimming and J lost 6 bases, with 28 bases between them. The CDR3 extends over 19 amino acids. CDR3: CATSRAGATWGGSTSEQYF. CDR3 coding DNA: TGTGCCACCAGCAGAGCAGGGGCGACATGGGGGGGCAGCACGAGCGAGCAGTACTTC.

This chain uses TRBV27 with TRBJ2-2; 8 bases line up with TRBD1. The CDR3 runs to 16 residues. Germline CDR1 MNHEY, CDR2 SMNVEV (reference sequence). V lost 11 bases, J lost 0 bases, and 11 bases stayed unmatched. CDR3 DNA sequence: TGTGCCGGGTCGGGGCCAGGGGGCGCGAACACCGGGGAGCTGTTTTTT. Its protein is CAGSGPGGANTGELFF.

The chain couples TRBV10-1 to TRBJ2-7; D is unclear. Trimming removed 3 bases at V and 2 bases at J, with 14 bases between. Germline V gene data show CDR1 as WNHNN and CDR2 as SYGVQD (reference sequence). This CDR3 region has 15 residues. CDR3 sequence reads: CASSEELGGPYEQYF. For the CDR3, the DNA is TGCGCCAGCAGTGAAGAACTTGGCGGTCCCTACGAGCAGTACTTC.

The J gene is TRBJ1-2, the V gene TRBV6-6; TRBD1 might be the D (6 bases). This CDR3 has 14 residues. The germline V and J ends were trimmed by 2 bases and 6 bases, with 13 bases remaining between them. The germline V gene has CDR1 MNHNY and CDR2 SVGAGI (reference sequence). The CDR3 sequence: CASSYVWTEHGYTF. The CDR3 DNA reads TGTGCCAGCAGTTACGTTTGGACAGAGCATGGCTACACCTTC.

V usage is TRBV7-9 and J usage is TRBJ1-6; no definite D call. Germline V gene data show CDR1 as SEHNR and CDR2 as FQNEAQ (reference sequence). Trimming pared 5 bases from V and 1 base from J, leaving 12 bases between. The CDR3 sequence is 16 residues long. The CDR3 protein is CASSPRGWSYNSPLHF. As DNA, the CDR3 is TGTGCCAGCAGCCCGCGGGGTTGGTCCTATAATTCACCCCTCCACTTT.

In DNA form, the CDR3 reads TGTGCCAGCAGCTTGGCACCGGGACAGGGGGCCATGAACACTGAAGCTTTCTTT. It is translated as CASSLAPGQGAMNTEAFF. The V and J genes are TRBV7-9 and TRBJ1-1; 12 bases are shared with TRBD1. Germline V gene sequence: CDR1 SEHNR, CDR2 FQNEAQ (reference sequence). V gave up 3 bases and J gave up 0 bases; unmatched junction bases: 8. This CDR3 region has 18 residues.

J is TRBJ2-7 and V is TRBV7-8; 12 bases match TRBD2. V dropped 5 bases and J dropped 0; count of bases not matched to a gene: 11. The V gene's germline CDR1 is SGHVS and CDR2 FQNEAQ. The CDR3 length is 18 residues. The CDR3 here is CASSRETSGGTSSYEQYF. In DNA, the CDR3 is TGTGCCAGCAGCCGAGAGACTAGCGGGGGAACAAGCTCCTACGAGCAGTACTTC.

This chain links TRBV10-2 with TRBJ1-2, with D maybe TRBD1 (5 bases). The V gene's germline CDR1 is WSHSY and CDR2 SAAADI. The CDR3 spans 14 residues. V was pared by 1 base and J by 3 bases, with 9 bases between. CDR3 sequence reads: CASSELTDYYGYTF. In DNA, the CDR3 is TGCGCCAGCAGTGAGTTGACAGACTACTATGGCTACACCTTC.

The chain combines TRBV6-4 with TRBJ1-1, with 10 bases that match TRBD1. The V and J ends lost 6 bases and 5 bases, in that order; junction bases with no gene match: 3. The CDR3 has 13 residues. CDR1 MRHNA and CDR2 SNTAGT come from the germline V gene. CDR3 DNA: TGTGCCAGCAGAGGGACAGGGGAGACTGAAGCTTTCTTT. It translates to CASRGTGETEAFF.

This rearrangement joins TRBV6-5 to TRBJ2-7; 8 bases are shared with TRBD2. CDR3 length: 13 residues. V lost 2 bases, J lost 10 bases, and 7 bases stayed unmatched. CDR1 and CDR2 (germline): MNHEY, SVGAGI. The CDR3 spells CASSYGLATEQYF. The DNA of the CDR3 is TGTGCCAGCAGTTACGGACTAGCTACCGAACAGTACTTC.

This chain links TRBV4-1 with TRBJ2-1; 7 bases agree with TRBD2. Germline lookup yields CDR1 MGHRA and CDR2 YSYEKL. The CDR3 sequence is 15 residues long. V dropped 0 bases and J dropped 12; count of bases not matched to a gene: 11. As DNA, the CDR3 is TGCGCCAGCAGCCAAGATAGGGGAGCGGGAAGGGGGCAGTTCTTC. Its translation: CASSQDRGAGRGQFF.

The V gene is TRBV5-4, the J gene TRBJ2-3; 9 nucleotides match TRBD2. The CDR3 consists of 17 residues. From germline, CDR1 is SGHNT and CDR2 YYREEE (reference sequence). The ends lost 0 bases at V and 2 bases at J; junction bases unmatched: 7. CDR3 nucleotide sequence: TGTGCCAGCAGCTTGGAGCCAGCGGGAGGCCCCACAGATACGCAGTATTTT. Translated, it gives CASSLEPAGGPTDTQYF. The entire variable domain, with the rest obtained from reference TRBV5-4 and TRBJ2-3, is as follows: ETGVTQSPTHLIKTRGQQVTLRCSSQSGHNTVSWYQQALGQGPQFIFQYYREEENGRGNFPPRFSGLQFPNYSSELNVNALELDDSALYLCASSLEPAGGPTDTQYFGPGTRLTVL.

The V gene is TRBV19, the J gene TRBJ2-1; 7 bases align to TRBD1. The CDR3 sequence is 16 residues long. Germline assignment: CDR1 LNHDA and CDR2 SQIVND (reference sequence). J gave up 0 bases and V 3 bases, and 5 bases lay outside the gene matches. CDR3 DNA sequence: TGTGCCAGTAGTATTGTACAGGGGAACTCCTACAATGAGCAGTTCTTC. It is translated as CASSIVQGNSYNEQFF.

The CDR3 protein is CASRNRARAGERADTQYF. The CDR3 bases are TGCGCCAGCAGGAACAGGGCCCGCGCAGGGGAGAGAGCAGATACGCAGTATTTT. This chain joins TRBV5-1 and TRBJ2-3; a possible D gene is TRBD1 (6 bases). The CDR3 covers 18 residues. V shed 5 bases and J shed 4 bases, with 26 bases lying between them. The V gene's germline CDR1 is SGHRS and CDR2 YFSETQ.